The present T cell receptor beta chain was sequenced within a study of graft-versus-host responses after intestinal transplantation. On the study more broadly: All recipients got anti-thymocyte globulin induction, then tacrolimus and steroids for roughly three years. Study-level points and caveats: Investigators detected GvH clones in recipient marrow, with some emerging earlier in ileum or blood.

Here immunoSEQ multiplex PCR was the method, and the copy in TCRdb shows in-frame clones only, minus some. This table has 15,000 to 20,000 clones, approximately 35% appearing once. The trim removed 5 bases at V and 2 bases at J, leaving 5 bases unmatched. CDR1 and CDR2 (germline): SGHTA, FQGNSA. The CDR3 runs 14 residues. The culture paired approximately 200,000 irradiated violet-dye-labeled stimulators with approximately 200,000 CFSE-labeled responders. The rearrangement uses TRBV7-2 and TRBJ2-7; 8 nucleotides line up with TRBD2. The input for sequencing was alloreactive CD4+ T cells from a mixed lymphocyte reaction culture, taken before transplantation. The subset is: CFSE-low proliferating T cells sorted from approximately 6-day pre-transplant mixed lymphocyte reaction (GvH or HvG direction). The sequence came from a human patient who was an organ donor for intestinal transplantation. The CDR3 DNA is TGTGCCAGCAGCCTCGAGGGACTAGCCTACGAGCAGTACTTC. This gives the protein CASSLEGLAYEQYF.